Given below is one TCR beta chain in context. Its antigen remains undetermined. It has no much larger one-base neighbor in the sample; base qualities were not kept. The donors were healthy, HIV-negative adults who had no recently reported acute infections or vaccinations. Every donor was a Caucasian adult living in Nashville, Tennessee, USA. CD4+ T cells were enriched by magnetic negative selection; naive cells were then positively selected on CD45RA, and the negative fraction formed the memory subset. Blood was collected by leukapheresis, and PBMCs were isolated by Ficoll-Histopaque density gradient centrifugation and then cryopreserved in liquid nitrogen vapor phase. Analytical flow cytometry was used to check the purity and quantity of each magnetically sorted T cell population. From each sorted fraction, genomic DNA was isolated and quantified by UV absorbance on a Nanodrop 2000c. CDR1 and CDR2 (MDHEN, SYDVKM) derive from the germline V gene. The CDR3 numbers 15 residues from cysteine through phenylalanine. The only DNA kept is the CDR3, 45 bases in frame from the first base. V is pruned by 1 base and J by 5 bases, leaving 5 bases of the junction without a gene match.

This sample is part of a study of shared clonotypes between healthy human individuals (dated by TCRdb to between 2020 and 2021). Background for the entire study: Three men and a couple of women, aged 18 to 49 years, made up the cohort. Per donor, three plates each were used for CD4 naive and CD4 memory, two for CD8 naive, and one for CD8 memory. Blood TCR repertoires of about 5 healthy adults were deeply sequenced to estimate repertoire size and the extent of clonotype sharing between individuals. Different laboratories and diverse techniques were used to prepare libraries and sequence TCR repertoires, to increase sequencing depth and limit assay-specific biases. Between about 0.85 and 9.5 billion PBMCs per donor were obtained by leukapheresis. The paper as a whole reports these results and caveats: Across several donors, approximately 4.6% of naive CD4, roughly 3.3% of naive CD8, 2.3% of memory CD4, and 0.3% to 0.45% of memory CD8 clonotypes were shared. The small number of donors limited the genetic and exposure-history diversity represented. Incomplete sequencing was indicated by rarefaction of sorted-subset datasets, despite the large sequencing depth. Clonotypes shared by all four sorted-subset donors showed higher generation probabilities than non-shared clonotypes. Estimated clonotype richness was generally larger for naive than for memory subsets. Sampling was restricted to blood, and TCR repertoires in tissues likely differ from the TCR repertoires found in blood. Pairwise subsampling indicated that sequencing depth was expected to affect the degree of clonotype sharing among donors.

Using the deep immunoSEQ assay, TCR CDR3 regions were amplified from genomic DNA by multiplex PCR. Extracted genomic DNA from each cell subset was spread evenly across all wells of several immunoSEQ 96-well plates, with each plate serving as a replicate. For sorted subsets, each replicate PCR was loaded with roughly 190 ng genomic DNA, equivalent to 30,000 or so T cell genomes. Purified libraries were measured with a Qubit 3.0 fluorometer, size-checked on a Bioanalyzer 2100, and measured again with the KAPA Library Quantification kit. Every immunoSEQ 96-well plate was sequenced on a dedicated single-read 150-cycle Illumina NextSeq 550 flow cell. The source study handled its data this way. Because the immunoSEQ output held only junctional sequences and lacked quality scores, the filtering could not match the filtering applied to full-length reads. To assign V/J genes and CDR3, sequences were annotated against IMGT germline references using PyIR, a Python wrapper for IgBLAST v1.9. Any read was removed if the V/J assignment was weak (E-value above 1e-6), the CDR3 was missing, or the read contained stop codons, out-of-frame junctions, or ambiguous translated residues. V3J clonotypes were defined as sequences sharing the same inferred V gene, J gene, and CDR3 amino acid sequence. To compute the percentage overlap between repertoires, the number of shared unique clonotypes was divided by the size of the smaller repertoire. RTK rarefaction, the Chao1 estimator, and Recon v2.1 estimates of unobserved clonotypes were used to assess repertoire richness. OLGA was used to compute generation probabilities for all TCRbeta clonotypes that the gDNA method yielded from a handful of donors. The immuneACCESS repertoire file appears here via TCRdb, limited to in-frame rearrangements. These files lack a portion of the clones; in checked studies, under half of the deficit traces to unresolved V genes, and the cause of the others is not known. That table gives V, J and clone size, and the DNA gave D and trimming. In this sample the table shows around 1.4 million clones, approximately 98.5% of which occur a single time. The ten biggest clones cover approximately 0.4% of the sample.

In this chain, TRBV28 is recombined with TRBJ2-5, with 9 bases aligning to TRBD1. The sample comprised naive CD4+ T cells sorted from blood. The cell subset or site label on this specimen signifies: CD45RA+ positively selected. The sequence was collected from a man aged 25 to 40 in good health. The CDR3 corresponds to CASSLFLQGAETQYF. At the DNA level, the sequence is TGTGCCAGCAGTTTATTTCTACAGGGGGCCGAGACCCAGTACTTC.